This T cell receptor (beta chain) comes out of a study of identical twins. Study conclusions and caveats: The study found weaker excess twin sharing in beta out-of-frame sequences. Recombination models fit unrelated individuals' TCR alpha sharing but underestimated twins'. With abundant cord blood beta clonotypes, insertions were fewer; memory repertoires showed no such pattern.

The CDR3 loop spans 17 amino acids. V shed 1 base and J 0 bases; nucleotides not matched to a gene: 5. The germline V gene encodes CDR1 KGHSH and CDR2 LQKENI. Healthy Caucasians, and only they, were the donors. This clonotype has only a few counts. What it binds is unknown. TCRdb reprocessed the 5' RACE reads with MiXCR, giving one entry per CDR3 protein. This table has fewer than 650,000 distinct CDR3 sequences, 9.5% to 10% appearing once. These data are also associated with another study on yellow fever vaccine responses in identical twins.

The clonotype originates from a woman aged 18-29 years in good health. Sample: PBMCs. The chain is built from TRBV18 and TRBJ2-4, with TRBD1 identical over 8 bases. In DNA, the CDR3 is TGTGCCAGCTCACCACTGGACAGGGCACTAGCCAAAAACATTCAGTACTTC. This gives the protein CASSPLDRALAKNIQYF.